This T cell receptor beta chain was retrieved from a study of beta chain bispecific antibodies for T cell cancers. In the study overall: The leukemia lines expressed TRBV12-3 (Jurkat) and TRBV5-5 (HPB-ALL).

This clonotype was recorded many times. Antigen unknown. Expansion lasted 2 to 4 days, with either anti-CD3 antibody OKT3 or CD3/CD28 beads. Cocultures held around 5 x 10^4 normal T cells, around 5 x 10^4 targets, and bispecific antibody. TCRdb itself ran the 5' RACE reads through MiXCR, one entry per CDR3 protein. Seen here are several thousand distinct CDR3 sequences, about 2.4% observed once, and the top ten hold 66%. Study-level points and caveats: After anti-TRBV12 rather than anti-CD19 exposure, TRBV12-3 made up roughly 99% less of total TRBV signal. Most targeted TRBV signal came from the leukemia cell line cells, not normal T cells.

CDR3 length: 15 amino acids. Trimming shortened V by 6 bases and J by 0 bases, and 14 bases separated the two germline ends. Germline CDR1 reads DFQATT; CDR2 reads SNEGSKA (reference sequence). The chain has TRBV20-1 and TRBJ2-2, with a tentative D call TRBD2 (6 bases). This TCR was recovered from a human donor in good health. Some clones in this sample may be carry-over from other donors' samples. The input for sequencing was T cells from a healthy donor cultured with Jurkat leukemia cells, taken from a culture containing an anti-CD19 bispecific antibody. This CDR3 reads CSAKERGANTGELFF. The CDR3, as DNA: TGCAGTGCCAAAGAACGCGGGGCGAACACCGGGGAGCTGTTTTTT.